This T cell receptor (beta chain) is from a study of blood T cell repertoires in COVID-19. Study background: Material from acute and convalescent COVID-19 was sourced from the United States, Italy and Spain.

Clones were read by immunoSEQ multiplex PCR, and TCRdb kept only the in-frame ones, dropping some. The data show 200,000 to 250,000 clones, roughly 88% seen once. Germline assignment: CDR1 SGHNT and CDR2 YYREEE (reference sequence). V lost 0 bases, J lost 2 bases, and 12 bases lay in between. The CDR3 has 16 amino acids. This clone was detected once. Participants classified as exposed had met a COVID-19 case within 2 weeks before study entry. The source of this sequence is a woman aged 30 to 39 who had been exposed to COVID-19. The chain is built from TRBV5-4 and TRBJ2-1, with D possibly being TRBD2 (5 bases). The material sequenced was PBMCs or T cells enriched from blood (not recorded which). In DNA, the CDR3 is TGTGCCAGCAGCTTGGCCCGGGGATTCCCCTACAATGAGCAGTTCTTC. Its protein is CASSLARGFPYNEQFF.